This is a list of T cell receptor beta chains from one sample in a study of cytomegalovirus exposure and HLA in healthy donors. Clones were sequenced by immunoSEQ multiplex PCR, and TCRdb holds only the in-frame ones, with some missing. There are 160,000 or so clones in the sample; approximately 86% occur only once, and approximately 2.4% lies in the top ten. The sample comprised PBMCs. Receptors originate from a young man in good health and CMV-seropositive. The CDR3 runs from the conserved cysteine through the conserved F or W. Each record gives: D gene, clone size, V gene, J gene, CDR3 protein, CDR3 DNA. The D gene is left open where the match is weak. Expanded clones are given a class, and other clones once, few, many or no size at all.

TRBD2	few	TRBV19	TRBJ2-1	CATRTSGSYNEQFF	TGTGCCACAAGGACTAGCGGCTCCTACAATGAGCAGTTCTTC
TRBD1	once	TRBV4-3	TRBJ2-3	CASSQEQGAKGDTQYF	TGCGCCAGCAGCCAAGAACAGGGGGCCAAGGGAGATACGCAGTATTTT
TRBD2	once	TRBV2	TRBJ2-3	CARRDTSGRAADTQYF	TGTGCCAGGCGGGACACTAGCGGGAGGGCGGCAGATACGCAGTATTTT
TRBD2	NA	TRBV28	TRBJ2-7	CASSTLAGGWVQYF	TGTGCCAGCAGTACGCTAGCGGGTGGTTGGGTGCAGTACTTC
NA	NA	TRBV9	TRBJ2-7	CASSPGVSLSYEQYF	TGTGCCAGCAGCCCGGGGGTTTCCCTCTCCTACGAGCAGTACTTC
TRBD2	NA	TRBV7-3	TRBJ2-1	CASSFPVAGGSNEQFF	TGTGCCAGCAGCTTCCCCGTAGCGGGAGGCTCCAATGAGCAGTTCTTC
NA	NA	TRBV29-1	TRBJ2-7	CSVRQGIYEQYF	TGCAGCGTTCGGCAGGGAATCTACGAGCAGTACTTC
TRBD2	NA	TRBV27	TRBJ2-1	CASSGTSGLPYNEQFF	TGTGCCAGCAGTGGGACTAGCGGCCTCCCCTACAATGAGCAGTTCTTC
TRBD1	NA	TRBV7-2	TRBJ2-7	CASSRGQGLYYEQYF	TGTGCCAGCAGCAGGGGACAGGGGCTTTACTACGAGCAGTACTTC
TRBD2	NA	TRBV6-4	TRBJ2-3	CASSKLAGEADTQYF	TGTGCCAGCAGTAAACTAGCGGGAGAAGCAGATACGCAGTATTTT
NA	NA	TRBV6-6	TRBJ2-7	CASSYQYEQYF	TGTGCCAGCAGTTACCAGTACGAGCAGTACTTC
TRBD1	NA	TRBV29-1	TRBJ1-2	CSATPGQGTSNYGYTF	TGCAGCGCTACCCCGGGACAGGGGACTTCTAACTATGGCTACACCTTC
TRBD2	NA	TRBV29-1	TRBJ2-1	CSVAGLAGDNEQFF	TGCAGCGTCGCGGGACTAGCGGGAGACAATGAGCAGTTCTTC
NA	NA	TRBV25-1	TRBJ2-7	CASSESWQGGSNEQYF	TGTGCCAGCAGTGAATCCTGGCAGGGAGGATCCAACGAGCAGTACTTC
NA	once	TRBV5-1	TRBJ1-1	CASSSQGLNTEAFF	TGCGCCAGCAGCTCCCAGGGGCTCAACACTGAAGCTTTCTTT
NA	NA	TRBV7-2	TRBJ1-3	CASSLASGTGNTIYF	TGTGCCAGCAGCTTAGCTTCGGGGACTGGAAACACCATATATTTT
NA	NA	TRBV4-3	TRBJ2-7	CASSQDPPGGHTFYEQYF	TGCGCCAGCAGCCAAGACCCCCCCGGCGGCCATACCTTCTACGAGCAGTACTTC
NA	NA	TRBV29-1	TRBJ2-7	CSVEDGNRGSYEQYF	TGCAGCGTTGAAGATGGCAACCGGGGTTCCTACGAGCAGTACTTC
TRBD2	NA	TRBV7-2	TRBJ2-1	CASSLVGGGANEQFF	TGTGCCAGCAGCTTAGTTGGCGGGGGGGCAAATGAGCAGTTCTTC
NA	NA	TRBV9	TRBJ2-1	CASSEWGDNEQFF	TGTGCCAGCTCGGAGTGGGGCGACAATGAGCAGTTCTTC
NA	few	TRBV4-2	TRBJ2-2	CASRPPLETGELFF	TGTGCCAGCAGGCCTCCACTTGAGACCGGGGAGCTGTTTTTT
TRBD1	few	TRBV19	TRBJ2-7	CATAWGTGYEQYF	TGTGCCACCGCTTGGGGGACAGGCTACGAGCAGTACTTC
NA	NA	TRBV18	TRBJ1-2	CASSPRLSYGYTF	TGTGCCAGCTCACCTCGACTGAGCTATGGCTACACCTTC
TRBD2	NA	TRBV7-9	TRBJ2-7	CASSSKGLAGGEQYF	TGTGCCAGCAGCTCGAAGGGACTAGCGGGGGGTGAGCAGTACTTC
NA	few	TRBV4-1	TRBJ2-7	CASSQEANAYEQYF	TGCGCCAGCAGCCAAGAGGCCAACGCCTACGAGCAGTACTTC
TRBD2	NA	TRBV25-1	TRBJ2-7	CASSPAPTSGSNEQYF	TGTGCCAGCAGCCCCGCCCCGACTAGCGGGAGCAACGAGCAGTACTTC
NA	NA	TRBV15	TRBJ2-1	CATSKLGDEQFF	TGTGCCACCAGCAAACTAGGAGATGAGCAGTTCTTC
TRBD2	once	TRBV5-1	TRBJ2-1	CASSLLWGLAANEQFF	TGCGCCAGCAGCTTATTATGGGGACTAGCGGCGAATGAGCAGTTCTTC
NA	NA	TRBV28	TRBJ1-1	CASSFSRGNTEAFF	TGTGCCAGCAGTTTCAGCAGGGGAAACACTGAAGCTTTCTTT